These T cell receptor beta chains were read from a single sample in a study of radiation and T cells in renal cell carcinoma. TCRdb's copy holds only in-frame clones and misses some; the assay was immunoSEQ multiplex PCR. The data show roughly 120,000 clones, 80% to 85% seen once. The sequencing here drew on blood, taken from a patient whose treatment included radiotherapy and nephrectomy. Receptors originate from a woman aged 60-75 years with renal cell carcinoma. Both conserved end residues are part of each CDR3. Each record gives: clone size, J gene, V gene, D gene, CDR3 protein, CDR3 DNA. D genes are given only for firm matches. Clone size is not always given. Where it is, it says once, few, many or a class for expanded clones.

.	TRBJ1-4	TRBV4-1	.	CASSPRGGDSNEKLFF	TGCGCCAGCAGCCCTAGGGGGGGGGATTCTAATGAAAAACTGTTTTTT
.	TRBJ1-2	TRBV29-1	.	CSVTQTGGYTF	TGCAGCGTAACCCAGACAGGTGGCTACACCTTC
once	TRBJ2-5	TRBV9	.	CASSVEGRSWETQYF	TGTGCCAGCAGCGTAGAGGGCAGGTCCTGGGAGACCCAGTACTTC
.	TRBJ2-3	TRBV5-5	TRBD2	CASSPEGLAGAGTQYF	TGTGCCAGCAGCCCGGAGGGACTAGCGGGGGCAGGTACGCAGTATTTT
.	TRBJ1-4	TRBV9	.	CASSVRVTDEKLFF	TGTGCCAGCAGCGTCAGGGTGACGGATGAAAAACTGTTTTTT
once	TRBJ1-2	TRBV15	.	CATSRDRLTNYGYTF	TGTGCCACCAGCAGAGACCGACTCACTAACTATGGCTACACCTTC
.	TRBJ2-7	TRBV28	.	CASSLYRVGEQYF	TGTGCCAGCAGTCTCTACAGGGTAGGAGAGCAGTACTTC
.	TRBJ1-3	TRBV15	.	CATSSGREGITDTIYF	TGTGCCACCAGCTCGGGTCGAGAGGGAATAACAGACACCATATATTTT
.	TRBJ2-3	TRBV7-2	.	CASSLDVLSTDTQYF	TGTGCCAGCAGCCTAGACGTGTTAAGCACAGATACGCAGTATTTT
.	TRBJ2-2	TRBV6-4	TRBD1	CASSRDRDHRGAVF	TGTGCCAGCAGCCGGGACAGGGACCACCGGGGAGCTGTTTTT
once	TRBJ1-1	TRBV7-6	.	CASSPLLGENTEAFF	TGTGCCAGCAGCCCCCTCCTTGGGGAGAACACTGAAGCTTTCTTT
few	TRBJ2-2	TRBV28	TRBD1	CASSLFTGDTTNTGELFF	TGTGCCAGCAGTTTATTCACAGGGGATACCACGAACACCGGGGAGCTGTTTTTT
.	TRBJ1-5	TRBV19	.	CASTTGGSNQPQHF	TGTGCCAGTACAACGGGAGGAAGCAATCAGCCCCAGCATTTT
.	TRBJ2-3	TRBV18	TRBD2	CASSREGGPDTQYF	TGTGCCAGCTCACGGGAGGGAGGGCCAGATACGCAGTATTTT
.	TRBJ1-1	TRBV2	TRBD1	CASSPQGGVRNTEAFF	TGTGCCAGCAGCCCACAGGGGGGTGTGCGGAACACTGAAGCTTTCTTT
once	TRBJ1-5	TRBV28	.	CASSFWQVLSNQPQHF	TGTGCCAGCAGTTTTTGGCAGGTATTGAGCAATCAGCCCCAGCATTTT
.	TRBJ2-1	TRBV7-1	.	CASSPTTYRGNEQFF	TGTGCCAGCAGCCCTACAACCTACCGGGGGAATGAGCAGTTCTTC
.	TRBJ2-5	TRBV28	TRBD2	CASRPLSGGRETQYF	TGTGCCAGCAGACCCCTATCTGGCGGGAGAGAGACCCAGTACTTC
.	TRBJ2-1	TRBV9	TRBD2	CASSVAGTSGPTKQFF	TGTGCCAGCAGCGTAGCAGGGACTAGCGGTCCTACGAAGCAGTTCTTC
.	TRBJ1-2	TRBV6-5	.	CASRDFRGYYGYTF	TGTGCCAGCAGGGACTTTAGAGGGTACTATGGCTACACCTTC
.	TRBJ1-2	TRBV28	.	CAIRQDYGYTF	TGTGCCATCCGTCAAGACTATGGCTACACCTTC
.	TRBJ1-2	TRBV4-1	.	CASSPKSLIADTNYGYTF	TGCGCCAGCAGCCCCAAGTCTTTAATAGCCGACACTAACTATGGCTACACCTTC
.	TRBJ2-5	TRBV28	TRBD2	CASSFVTSGKETQYF	TGTGCCAGCAGTTTCGTAACTAGCGGGAAAGAGACCCAGTACTTC
.	TRBJ1-1	TRBV7-9	.	CASSLWTTNTEAFF	TGTGCCAGCAGCTTATGGACAACGAACACTGAAGCTTTCTTT
.	TRBJ1-1	TRBV30	.	CAWSVGLGNTEAFF	TGTGCCTGGAGTGTAGGTCTGGGCAACACTGAAGCTTTCTTT
few	TRBJ2-7	TRBV21-1	.	CASSKARQGAKEQYF	TGTGCCAGCAGCAAAGCCCGACAGGGGGCTAAGGAGCAGTACTTC
.	TRBJ1-1	TRBV7-3	.	CASSSTGYDTEAFF	TGTGCCAGCAGCTCAACAGGGTATGACACTGAAGCTTTCTTT
.	TRBJ1-5	TRBV19	TRBD1	CATGDRGAYSNQPQHF	TGTGCCACCGGGGACAGGGGAGCTTATAGCAATCAGCCCCAGCATTTT
.	TRBJ2-4	TRBV6-5	.	CASSYSPGIGYIQYF	TGTGCCAGCAGTTACTCGCCGGGTATCGGATACATTCAGTACTTC
.	TRBJ1-4	TRBV15	TRBD1	CATSRTRGLGEKLFF	TGTGCCACCAGCAGAACCAGGGGGTTGGGAGAAAAACTGTTTTTT
.	TRBJ2-5	TRBV7-2	.	CASSLGVGIGSAQYF	TGTGCCAGCAGCTTAGGGGTCGGGATTGGGTCGGCCCAGTACTTC
.	TRBJ2-7	TRBV19	TRBD1	CASQNGAGGQDEQYF	TGTGCCAGTCAGAATGGCGCAGGGGGCCAGGACGAGCAGTACTTC
.	TRBJ2-7	TRBV4-2	TRBD2	CASSQEGLANSYEQYF	TGTGCCAGCAGCCAAGAGGGACTAGCTAACTCCTACGAGCAGTACTTC
.	TRBJ1-1	TRBV4-1	.	CASSPSMGLRTEAFF	TGCGCCAGCAGCCCTTCTATGGGACTAAGAACTGAAGCTTTCTTT
.	TRBJ1-1	TRBV6-1	.	CASSERVSEAFF	TGTGCCAGCAGTGAGAGGGTATCTGAAGCTTTCTTT
.	TRBJ2-7	TRBV27	.	CASSLGENYEQYF	TGTGCCAGCAGCCTCGGGGAGAACTACGAGCAGTACTTC
.	TRBJ2-3	TRBV19	TRBD2	CASRDLAGSDTQYF	TGTGCCAGTAGAGACTTAGCGGGGTCAGATACGCAGTATTTT
few	TRBJ1-1	TRBV5-1	.	CASSLDGSMNTEAFF	TGCGCCAGCAGCTTGGATGGCAGTATGAACACTGAAGCTTTCTTT
.	TRBJ1-5	TRBV18	.	CASSPGGPQPQHF	TGTGCCAGCTCACCGGGGGGTCCCCAGCCCCAGCATTTT
.	TRBJ2-3	TRBV28	TRBD2	CASSLSYLGLAGRTDTQYF	TGTGCCAGCAGTTTATCCTACTTAGGACTAGCGGGGCGCACAGATACGCAGTATTTT
.	TRBJ2-5	TRBV10-3	.	CAISESRGPQETQYF	TGTGCCATCAGTGAGTCAAGGGGACCTCAAGAGACCCAGTACTTC
.	TRBJ2-1	TRBV19	.	CASSIPRANYYNEQFF	TGTGCCAGTAGTATACCACGGGCCAATTACTACAATGAGCAGTTCTTC
.	TRBJ1-1	TRBV30	.	CACWIKGRVEAFF	TGTGCCTGTTGGATAAAGGGCAGAGTTGAAGCTTTCTTT
.	TRBJ1-5	TRBV6-5	TRBD1	CASSSDRGGNQPQHF	TGTGCCAGCAGCTCCGACAGGGGAGGCAATCAGCCCCAGCATTTT
.	TRBJ1-6	TRBV14	.	CASSQVAGSSSPLHF	TGTGCCAGCAGCCAAGTCGCAGGGAGTAGCTCACCCCTCCACTTT
few	TRBJ2-1	TRBV4-1	.	CASSPRDLGVQNEQFF	TGCGCCAGCAGCCCTCGGGACCTTGGGGTCCAAAATGAGCAGTTCTTC
.	TRBJ2-5	TRBV5-4	.	CASSLDPQGRETQYF	TGTGCCAGCAGCTTGGACCCGCAGGGGAGAGAGACCCAGTACTTC
.	TRBJ2-7	TRBV9	.	CASNPEEGSYEQYF	TGTGCCAGCAACCCCGAGGAGGGCTCCTACGAGCAGTACTTC
.	TRBJ1-5	TRBV6-5	TRBD1	CASRARQGNQPQHF	TGTGCCAGCAGAGCTAGACAGGGGAATCAGCCCCAGCATTTT
.	TRBJ2-7	TRBV5-4	.	CASSLAHEQYF	TGTGCCAGCAGCTTGGCCCACGAGCAGTACTTC
.	TRBJ1-2	TRBV9	.	CASSQTGTTNYGYTF	TGTGCCAGCAGCCAGACCGGGACTACTAACTATGGCTACACCTTC
.	TRBJ1-4	TRBV29-1	TRBD1	CSAADRAREKLFF	TGCAGCGCCGCGGACAGGGCGAGGGAAAAACTGTTTTTT
.	TRBJ1-6	TRBV14	.	CASSQGRENSPLHF	TGTGCCAGCAGCCAAGGACGGGAGAATTCACCCCTCCACTTT
.	TRBJ1-1	TRBV6-1	TRBD1	CASRTGTAEAFF	TGTGCCAGCAGAACCGGGACAGCTGAAGCTTTCTTT